The 9 T cell receptor beta chains given below trace back to one sample, sequenced in a study of technical replicates of blood from a handful of donors (dated by TCRdb to the late 2010s). Library method: the immunoSEQ multiplex PCR assay. What TCRdb holds here is the immuneACCESS table cut down to in-frame rearrangements. Part of the clones is not present; checked against another copy, under half of the missing clones reflect an unresolved V gene, and the others are unexplained. The sample table records roughly 87,000 clones; about 91% of these occur just once. The ten largest clones add up to about 0.39% of the sample. Sample: T cells isolated from PBMCs. These receptors were taken from a human donor in good health.

The genes are TRBV4-2 and TRBJ1-4, with unresolved D. Per germline, CDR1 LGHNA and CDR2 YNFKEQ. The CDR3 runs 16 residues. Trimming shortened V by 1 base and J by 3 bases, and 12 bases separated the two germline ends. The CDR3, as DNA: TGTGCCAGCAGCCAAGGACGGGAACCCCCTAATGAAAAACTGTTTTTT. Residues: CASSQGREPPNEKLFF.

The rearrangement joins TRBV7-2 to TRBJ1-1; D ambiguous. From germline, CDR1 is SGHTA and CDR2 FQGNSA. Trimming removed 3 bases at V and 2 bases at J, with 7 bases between. The CDR3 covers 13 residues. CDR3 in amino acids: CASSFIINTEAFF. CDR3 nucleotide sequence: TGTGCCAGCAGCTTTATTATAAACACTGAAGCTTTCTTT.

This sequence joins TRBV11-2 and TRBJ2-7; perhaps TRBD1 as D (5 bases). V was trimmed by 5 bases and J by 4 bases, leaving 15 bases between them. Germline CDR1 is SGHAT and CDR2 is FQNNGV. The CDR3 spans 14 residues. The CDR3 spells CASSHPGLLYEQYF. In nucleotides, the CDR3 is TGTGCCAGCAGCCATCCAGGGTTATTATACGAGCAGTACTTC.

V and J are TRBV5-4 and TRBJ2-3; 8 positions agree with TRBD2. CDR1 and CDR2 (germline): SGHNT, YYREEE (reference sequence). The CDR3 sequence is 14 residues long. V lost 2 bases to trimming and J lost 4 bases; unmatched junction nucleotides: 3. CDR3 DNA: TGTGCCAGCAGCTTAGCGGGAGTTGCAGATACGCAGTATTTT. Translating gives CASSLAGVADTQYF.

The genes are TRBV28 and TRBJ2-7; TRBD1 agrees at 7 bases. CDR3 length: 14 amino acids. Germline V gene lookup returns CDR1 MDHEN and CDR2 SYDVKM. The V gene end was trimmed by 7 bases and the J gene end by 3 bases; junction bases not matched to a gene: 9. This CDR3 reads CASITAGGSYEQYF. As DNA, the CDR3 is TGTGCCAGCATTACAGCAGGGGGTAGCTACGAGCAGTACTTC.

This chain uses TRBV28 with TRBJ1-5; D is possibly TRBD1 (5 bases). This CDR3 has 16 residues. The V gene lost 4 bases and the J gene lost 5 bases, with 18 bases spanning the gap. Germline CDR1 reads MDHEN; CDR2 reads SYDVKM. The CDR3 sequence: CASSSPGLSRHQPQHF. Here the CDR3 DNA reads TGTGCCAGCAGTTCTCCGGGACTGAGTCGGCATCAGCCCCAGCATTTT.

The chain joins TRBV21-1 to TRBJ1-1; the table assigns TRBD1, which was not confirmed against the DNA. TRBV21-1 is termed a pseudogene. This CDR3 comprises 18 residues. CDR3 residues: CASSLVLTAGQGFPEAFF. CDR3 DNA: TGTGCCAGCAGCCTAGTCCTGACAGCCGGACAGGGATTTCCTGAAGCTTTCTTT.

The gene calls are TRBV27 and TRBJ2-1; possible D gene TRBD2, 6 bases. Germline values: CDR1 MNHEY, CDR2 SMNVEV (reference sequence). CDR3 size: 14 residues. Trimming removed 8 bases from V and 8 bases from J, with 19 bases in between. As DNA, the CDR3 is TGTGCCAGCGGTCCCGGGACTTTGTTCGATGAGCAGTTCTTC. Translation gives CASGPGTLFDEQFF.

The J gene is TRBJ1-1, the V gene TRBV5-1; no firm D call. The CDR3 extends over 14 amino acids. Trimming cost V 0 bases and J 0 bases, with 6 bases left between them. Per germline, CDR1 SGHRS and CDR2 YFSETQ. CDR3 DNA: TGCGCCAGCAGCTTGGGGAGCGTGAACACTGAAGCTTTCTTT. This codes for CASSLGSVNTEAFF.